Sequencing of this T cell receptor beta chain was carried out in a study of blood T cell repertoires in COVID-19. Background on the study: Samples taken during acute and convalescent COVID-19 were collected in the United States, Italy and Spain.

This clone was seen a few times. The germline V gene has CDR1 MDHEN and CDR2 SYDVKM. The CDR3 runs to 14 residues. Germline trimming cut 5 bases from V and 7 bases from J; bases unmatched to any gene: 7. Profiled with immunoSEQ multiplex PCR; TCRdb holds only in-frame clones, not every one. The table shows approximately 250,000 clones, with 84% occurring only once. The sample comprised peripheral blood. The clonotype comes from a woman between 40 and 55 years old who had recovered from COVID-19. J is TRBJ1-2 and V is TRBV28, with 10 bases that match TRBD1. The chain's CDR3 is CASSTGTGETGYTF. For the CDR3, the DNA is TGTGCCAGCAGTACCGGGACAGGGGAAACTGGCTACACCTTC.